One sample yielded the 30 T cell receptor beta chains listed below, sequenced in a study of OX40 agonist ivuxolimab in advanced cancers. Here immunoSEQ multiplex PCR was the method, and the copy in TCRdb shows in-frame clones only, minus some. The sample has tens of thousands of clones; about nine tenths are singletons. The input for sequencing was CD4+ or CD8+ T cells sorted from blood, taken in a trial of the OX40 agonist ivuxolimab. The receptors were gathered from an adult with an advanced solid tumor such as melanoma, head and neck, liver or kidney cancer.

The genes are TRBV5-1 and TRBJ2-1, with D tentatively TRBD1 or TRBD2 (5 bases each). The germline gives CDR1 SGHRS, CDR2 YFSETQ. This CDR3 spans 16 amino acids. Trimming removed 4 bases at V and 2 bases at J, with 16 bases between. In DNA, the CDR3 is TGCGCCAGCAGCCCAGGTGGGGGATTTGCCTACAATGAGCAGTTCTTC. Its protein product is CASSPGGGFAYNEQFF.

CDR3 in amino acids: CASSEGQKNTEAFF. The CDR3 DNA reads TGTGCCAGCAGCGAGGGACAGAAGAACACTGAAGCTTTCTTT. The J gene is TRBJ1-1, the V gene TRBV9; 7 positions agree with TRBD1. The germline V gene has CDR1 SGDLS and CDR2 YYNGEE. This CDR3 has 14 residues. V trimming: 3 bases; J trimming: 1 base; junction bases outside the gene matches: 3.

The rearrangement links TRBV7-9 to TRBJ2-7, with D uncertain. The CDR3 loop spans 13 amino acids. The germline V gene encodes CDR1 SEHNR and CDR2 FQNEAQ (reference sequence). The V end lost 5 bases, the J end lost 3 bases, and 11 bases lay between the germline ends. CDR3 amino acids: CASSLGNYYEQYF. CDR3 nucleotides: TGTGCCAGCAGCCTAGGAAATTACTACGAGCAGTACTTC. The full variable domain, in which reference TRBV7-9 and TRBJ2-7 provide the parts outside the CDR3, is DTGVSQNPRHKITKRGQNVTFRCDPISEHNRLYWYRQTLGQGPEFLTYFQNEAQLEKSRLLSDRFSAERPKGSFSTLEIQRTEQGDSAMYLCASSLGNYYEQYFGPGTRLTVT.

A single count supports this clone. The chain combines TRBV7-9 with TRBJ1-4; no reliable D call. Germline lookup yields CDR1 SEHNR and CDR2 FQNEAQ (reference sequence). There are 12 residues in the CDR3. V was cut by 5 bases and J by 8 bases, with 9 bases left in between. The CDR3 DNA is TGTGCCAGCAGCGTAACCCAGGAAAAACTGTTTTTT. Its translation: CASSVTQEKLFF.

V is TRBV7-6 and J is TRBJ2-7, with TRBD1 matching over 8 bases. This CDR3 comprises 16 residues. CDR1 is SGHVS and CDR2 is FNYEAQ in the germline V gene. With V trimmed by 3 bases and J by 3 bases, 10 bases remained unmatched. The CDR3 nucleotides are TGTGCCAGCAGCTTGAGGCCCGGGACAGGATTCTACGAGCAGTACTTC. Translation gives CASSLRPGTGFYEQYF.

The rearrangement links TRBV19 to TRBJ1-4; no firm D call. CDR1 is LNHDA and CDR2 is SQIVND in the germline V gene (reference sequence). The germline V and J ends were trimmed by 4 bases and 2 bases, with 14 bases remaining between them. This CDR3 has 16 amino acids. For the CDR3, the DNA is TGTGCCAGTAGTAATCAAAGGGATTCGACTAATGAAAAACTGTTTTTT. Its protein product is CASSNQRDSTNEKLFF.

This clone was detected only once. The rearrangement uses TRBV6-4 and TRBJ1-5; D is ambiguous. This CDR3 region has 13 residues. Between the trimmed V and J ends, which lost 9 bases and 0 bases, there was a span of 9 bases. Germline V gene sequence: CDR1 MRHNA, CDR2 SNTAGT. The CDR3 here is CASAAYSNQPQHF. The CDR3 DNA sequence: TGTGCCAGTGCTGCCTATAGCAATCAGCCCCAGCATTTT.

The chain links TRBV9 to TRBJ2-1; 12 bases align to TRBD2. V was clipped by 0 bases and J by 5 bases; unmatched bases: 6. This CDR3 spans 17 amino acids. Germline CDR1 and CDR2: SGDLS and YYNGEE. The CDR3 loop is CASSVARLAGENNEQFF. The CDR3 DNA reads TGTGCCAGCAGCGTAGCGCGACTAGCGGGGGAAAACAATGAGCAGTTCTTC.

This clone appeared once. The chain employs TRBV11-2 and TRBJ2-7, with D unresolved. This CDR3 has 15 amino acids. The germline gives CDR1 SGHAT, CDR2 FQNNGV. Trimming cost V 4 bases and J 9 bases, with 22 bases left between them. The CDR3 spells CASSSTRDPLTPQYF. CDR3 DNA: TGTGCCAGCAGCTCCACCCGTGACCCCCTAACCCCGCAGTACTTC. Combining the CDR3 with reference TRBV11-2 and TRBJ2-7 gives the whole variable domain EAGVAQSPRYKIIEKRQSVAFWCNPISGHATLYWYQQILGQGPKLLIQFQNNGVVDDSQLPKDRFSAERLKGVDSTLKIQPAKLEDSAVYLCASSSTRDPLTPQYFGPGTRLTVT.

The chain has TRBV6-5 and TRBJ1-5; perhaps TRBD1 as D (5 bases). This CDR3 comprises 15 residues. The germline CDR1 and CDR2 sequences are MNHEY and SVGAGI. Trimming cost V 5 bases and J 3 bases, with 14 bases left between them. In DNA form, the CDR3 reads TGTGCCAGCAGTCCCCGTAGGGGAAACAATCAGCCCCAGCATTTT. As protein: CASSPRRGNNQPQHF.

The chain uses TRBV4-1 and TRBJ2-1, with D tentatively TRBD2 (7 bases). This CDR3 has 19 residues. With 3 bases removed from V and 4 bases from J, the gap between germline ends came to 25 bases. Germline-derived CDR1 and CDR2 are MGHRA and YSYEKL. The CDR3 spells CASSQGEGGKGILYNEQFF. CDR3 sequence (DNA): TGCGCCAGCAGCCAGGGGGAGGGGGGGAAAGGGATATTATACAATGAGCAGTTCTTC.

J is TRBJ1-6 and V is TRBV6-5; D is perhaps TRBD1 (6 bases). The germline gives CDR1 MNHEY, CDR2 SVGAGI. Trimming cost V 6 bases and J 7 bases, with 16 bases left between them. The CDR3 sequence is 15 residues long. The CDR3 DNA is TGTGCCAGCAGCCCGAAGGGGGTGGGGAATTCACCCCTCCACTTT. Its translation is CASSPKGVGNSPLHF.

The V and J genes are TRBV10-3 and TRBJ1-5; D is perhaps TRBD1 (5 bases). Trimming stripped 4 bases from V and 6 bases from J, with 16 bases between. CDR1 is ENHRY and CDR2 is SYGVKD in the germline V gene. There are 15 residues in the CDR3. DNA of the CDR3: TGTGCCATCAGTGTGGGGGAAGGAGGGTTTCAGCCCCAGCATTTT. This sequence encodes CAISVGEGGFQPQHF.

The CDR3 here is CASSFKDRGGAGELFF. CDR3 DNA sequence: TGTGCCAGCAGCTTCAAGGACAGGGGAGGCGCCGGGGAGCTGTTTTTT. The chain uses TRBV5-4 and TRBJ2-2, with 9 positions matching TRBD1. J gave up 6 bases and V 2 bases, and 8 bases lay outside the gene matches. The CDR3 is made up of 16 amino acids. Germline values: CDR1 SGHNT, CDR2 YYREEE (reference sequence).

The V call is TRBV4-1, the J call TRBJ1-1; D may be TRBD1 (5 bases). The CDR3 has 11 residues. V was clipped by 4 bases and J by 10 bases, with 10 bases between them. Germline V gene lookup returns CDR1 MGHRA and CDR2 YSYEKL. The CDR3 reads CASSRGNGAFF. The CDR3 nucleotides are TGCGCCAGCAGCCGGGGGAACGGAGCTTTCTTT.

The chain carries TRBV5-1 and TRBJ2-2; 9 nucleotides match TRBD1. Germline trimming cut 4 bases from V and 4 bases from J; bases unmatched to any gene: 2. Germline CDR1 is SGHRS and CDR2 is YFSETQ. The CDR3 sequence is 14 residues long. Here the CDR3 DNA reads TGCGCCAGCAGCCCGGACAGGGGCACCGGGGAGCTGTTTTTT. Its translation: CASSPDRGTGELFF.

This clone has a single count. The V gene is TRBV2, the J gene TRBJ1-1; D ambiguous. Deletions cut 5 bases from V and 3 bases from J, with 10 bases between. Germline values: CDR1 SNHLY, CDR2 FYNNEI. The CDR3 covers 13 residues. The CDR3 region has the DNA TGTGCCAGCAGTAGGAGGTTTGACACTGAAGCTTTCTTT. It translates to CASSRRFDTEAFF.

J is TRBJ2-6 and V is TRBV5-4, with a weak D call TRBD2 (7 bases). This CDR3 has 16 residues. Trimming pared 0 bases from V and 4 bases from J, leaving 11 bases between. Germline CDR1 reads SGHNT; CDR2 reads YYREEE (reference sequence). The CDR3 here is CASSLAGGRGANVLTF. The CDR3 DNA reads as TGTGCCAGCAGCTTGGCCGGGGGGCGCGGGGCCAACGTCCTGACTTTC.

V gene TRBV6-6 combines with J gene TRBJ1-1; D is unclear. In germline, CDR1 is MNHNY, CDR2 SVGAGI (reference sequence). The CDR3 runs 11 residues. Trimming cost V 6 bases and J 7 bases, with 9 bases left between them. This chain's CDR3 is CASRREGEAFF. In DNA form, the CDR3 reads TGTGCCAGCAGGAGGGAGGGTGAAGCTTTCTTT.

The chain has TRBV29-1 and TRBJ2-6; D not resolved. This CDR3 has 14 residues. Germline V gives CDR1 SQVTM, CDR2 ANQGSEA. V lost 6 bases, J lost 4 bases, and 13 bases lay in between. The CDR3 DNA reads TGCAGCGTGGAAAGGGTACCCGGGGCCAACGTCCTGACTTTC. Its translation: CSVERVPGANVLTF.

The chain employs TRBV7-2 and TRBJ2-2; no firm D call. CDR3 size: 12 residues. From germline, CDR1 is SGHTA and CDR2 FQGNSA. V was shortened by 5 bases and J by 3 bases, with 4 bases between the two germline ends. The CDR3 DNA sequence: TGTGCCAGCAGCCGTTACACCGGGGAGCTGTTTTTT. Translating gives CASSRYTGELFF.

This chain connects TRBV19 to TRBJ2-2, with TRBD1 identical over 9 bases. V trimming: 6 bases; J trimming: 6 bases; junction bases outside the gene matches: 8. This CDR3 contains 15 residues. CDR1 is LNHDA, CDR2 SQIVND, per germline (reference sequence). The CDR3 reads CASSPSRQGAGELFF. The DNA for the CDR3 is TGTGCCAGTAGCCCGTCGAGACAGGGGGCCGGGGAGCTGTTTTTT.

This clone was observed once. The V gene is TRBV9, the J gene TRBJ2-1; D gene uncertain. From germline, CDR1 is SGDLS and CDR2 YYNGEE. V was pared by 3 bases and J by 5 bases, with 12 bases between. The CDR3 covers 14 residues. As DNA, the CDR3 is TGTGCCAGCAGCGCTTACTCGGTAGACAATGAGCAGTTCTTC. Encoded protein: CASSAYSVDNEQFF.

As concerns this clone: The junction departs from germline at one end; a sequencing error may be responsible. The chain links TRBV7-7 to TRBJ2-1; D unresolved. Germline lookup yields CDR1 SSHAT and CDR2 FNYEAQ (reference sequence). This CDR3 has 13 amino acids. The CDR3 loop reads CASSSNPSTEQFF. In nucleotides, the CDR3 is TGTGCTAGCAGTTCCAACCCGTCCACTGAGCAGTTCTTC.

This clone has only one observation. The chain couples TRBV10-1 to TRBJ2-1, with D possibly being TRBD1 or TRBD2 (6 bases each). The CDR3 is 14 amino acids. CDR1 and CDR2 from the germline V gene are WNHNN and SYGVQD (reference sequence). The V gene lost 4 bases and the J gene lost 5 bases, with 12 bases spanning the gap. The CDR3 sequence is CASSGRGRNNEQFF. CDR3 DNA: TGCGCCAGCAGTGGCCGGGGGCGAAACAATGAGCAGTTCTTC.

This chain joins TRBV6-6 and TRBJ1-5, with D uncertain. V dropped 0 bases and J dropped 7 bases, with 10 bases sitting between them. The germline gives CDR1 MNHNY, CDR2 SVGAGI (reference sequence). The CDR3 runs 14 residues. The CDR3 spells CASSYSSVIQPQHF. The CDR3 DNA is TGTGCCAGCAGTTACTCATCGGTGATCCAGCCCCAGCATTTT.

V and J are TRBV30 and TRBJ1-2; a possible D gene is TRBD1 (6 bases). The CDR3 loop spans 13 amino acids. The ends were cut back, 1 base at V and 4 bases at J, with 10 bases in the middle. Germline-derived CDR1 and CDR2 are GTSNPN and SVGIG (reference sequence). The CDR3 region has the DNA TGTGCCTGGAGTGCGGCAGGGGTCTATGGCTACACCTTC. This codes for CAWSAAGVYGYTF.

This clone is a singleton in its sample. The V and J genes are TRBV20-1 and TRBJ2-3, with D possibly matching TRBD1 (5 bases). V lost 5 bases, J lost 5 bases, and 8 bases lay in between. Per the germline V gene, CDR1 is DFQATT and CDR2 is SNEGSKA (reference sequence). This CDR3 spans 11 amino acids. The CDR3 nucleotides read TGCAGTGCTGGGGCCGTAGATACGCAGTATTTT. This gives the protein CSAGAVDTQYF.

The chain is built from TRBV18 and TRBJ2-7; the match to TRBD1 covers 9 bases. Germline V CDR1 and CDR2: KGHSH, LQKENI. This CDR3 has 15 residues. V trimming: 4 bases; J trimming: 5 bases; junction bases outside the gene matches: 9. The CDR3 coding sequence is TGTGCCAGCTCACAAACCCCCGGGACAGGGAACGAGCAGTACTTC. Translation gives CASSQTPGTGNEQYF.

This clone was recorded once. The chain joins TRBV5-4 to TRBJ1-3; a possible D gene is TRBD1 (5 bases). Germline assignment: CDR1 SGHNT and CDR2 YYREEE (reference sequence). This CDR3 is 15 amino acids long. The V gene lost 4 bases and the J gene lost 2 bases, with 13 bases spanning the gap. Written as DNA, the CDR3 is TGTGCCAGCAGCGCAAGCCCAGGGACTGGAAACACCATATATTTT. Its translation: CASSASPGTGNTIYF.